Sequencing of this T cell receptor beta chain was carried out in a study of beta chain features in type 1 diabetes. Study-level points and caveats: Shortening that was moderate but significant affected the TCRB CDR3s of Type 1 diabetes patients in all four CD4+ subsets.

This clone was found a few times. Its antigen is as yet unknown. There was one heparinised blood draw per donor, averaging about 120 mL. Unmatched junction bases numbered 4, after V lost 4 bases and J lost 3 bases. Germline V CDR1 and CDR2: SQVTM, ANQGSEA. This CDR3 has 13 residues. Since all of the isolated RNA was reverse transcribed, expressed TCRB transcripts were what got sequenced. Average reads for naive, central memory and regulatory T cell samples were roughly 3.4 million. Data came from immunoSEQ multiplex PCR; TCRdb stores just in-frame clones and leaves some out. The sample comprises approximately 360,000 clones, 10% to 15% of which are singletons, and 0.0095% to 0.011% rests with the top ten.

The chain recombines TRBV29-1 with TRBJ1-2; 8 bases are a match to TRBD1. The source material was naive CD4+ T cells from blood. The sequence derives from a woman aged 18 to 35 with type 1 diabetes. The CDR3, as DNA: TGCAGCGTTGTTCAGGGGGCGGACTATGGCTACACCTTC. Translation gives CSVVQGADYGYTF. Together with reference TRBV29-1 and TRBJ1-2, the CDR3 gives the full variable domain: SAVISQKPSRDICQRGTSLTIQCQVDSQVTMMFWYRQQPGQSLTLIATANQGSEATYESGFVIDKFPISRPNLTFSTLTVSNMSPEDSSIYLCSVVQGADYGYTFGSGTRLTVV.